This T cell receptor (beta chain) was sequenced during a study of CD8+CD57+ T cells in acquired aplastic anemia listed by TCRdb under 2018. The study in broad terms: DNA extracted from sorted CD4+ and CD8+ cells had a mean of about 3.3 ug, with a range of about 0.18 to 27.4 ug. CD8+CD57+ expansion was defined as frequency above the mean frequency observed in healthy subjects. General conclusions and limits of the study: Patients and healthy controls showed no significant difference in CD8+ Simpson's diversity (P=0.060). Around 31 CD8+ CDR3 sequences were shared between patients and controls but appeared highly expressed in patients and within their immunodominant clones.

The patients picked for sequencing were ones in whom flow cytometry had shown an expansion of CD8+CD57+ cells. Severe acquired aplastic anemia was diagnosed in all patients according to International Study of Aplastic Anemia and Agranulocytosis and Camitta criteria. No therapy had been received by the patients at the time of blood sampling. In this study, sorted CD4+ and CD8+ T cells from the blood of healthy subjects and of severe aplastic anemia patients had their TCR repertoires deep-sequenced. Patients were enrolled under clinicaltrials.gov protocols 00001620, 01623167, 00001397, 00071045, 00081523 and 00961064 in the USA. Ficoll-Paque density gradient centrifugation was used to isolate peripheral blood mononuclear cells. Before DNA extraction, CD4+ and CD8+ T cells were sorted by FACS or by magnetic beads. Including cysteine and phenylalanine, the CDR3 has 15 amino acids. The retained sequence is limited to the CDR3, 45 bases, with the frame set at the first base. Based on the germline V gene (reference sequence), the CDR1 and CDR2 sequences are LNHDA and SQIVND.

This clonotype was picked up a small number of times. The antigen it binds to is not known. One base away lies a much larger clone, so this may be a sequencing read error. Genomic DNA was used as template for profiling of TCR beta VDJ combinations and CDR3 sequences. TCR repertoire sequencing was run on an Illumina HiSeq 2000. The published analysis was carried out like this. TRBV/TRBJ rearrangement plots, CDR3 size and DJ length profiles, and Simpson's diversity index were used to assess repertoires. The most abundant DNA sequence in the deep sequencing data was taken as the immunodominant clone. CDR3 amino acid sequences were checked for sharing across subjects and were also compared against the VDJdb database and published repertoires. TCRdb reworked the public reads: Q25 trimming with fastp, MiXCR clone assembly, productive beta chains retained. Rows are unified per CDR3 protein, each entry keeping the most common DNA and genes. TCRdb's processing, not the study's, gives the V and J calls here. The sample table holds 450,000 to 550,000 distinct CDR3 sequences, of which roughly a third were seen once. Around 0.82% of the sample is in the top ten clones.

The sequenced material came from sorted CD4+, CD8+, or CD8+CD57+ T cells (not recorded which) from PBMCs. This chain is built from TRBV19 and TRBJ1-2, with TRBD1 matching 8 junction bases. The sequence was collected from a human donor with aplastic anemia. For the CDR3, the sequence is CASRIAGGPNYGCTF. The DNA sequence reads TGTGCCAGTAGAATAGCAGGGGGCCCTAACTATGGCTGCACCTTC. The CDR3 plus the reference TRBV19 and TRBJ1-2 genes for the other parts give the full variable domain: DGGITQSPKYLFRKEGQNVTLSCEQNLNHDAMYWYRQDPGQGLRLIYYSQIVNDFQKGDIAEGYSVSREKKESFPLTVTSAQKNPTAFYLCASRIAGGPNYGCTFGSGTRLTVV.